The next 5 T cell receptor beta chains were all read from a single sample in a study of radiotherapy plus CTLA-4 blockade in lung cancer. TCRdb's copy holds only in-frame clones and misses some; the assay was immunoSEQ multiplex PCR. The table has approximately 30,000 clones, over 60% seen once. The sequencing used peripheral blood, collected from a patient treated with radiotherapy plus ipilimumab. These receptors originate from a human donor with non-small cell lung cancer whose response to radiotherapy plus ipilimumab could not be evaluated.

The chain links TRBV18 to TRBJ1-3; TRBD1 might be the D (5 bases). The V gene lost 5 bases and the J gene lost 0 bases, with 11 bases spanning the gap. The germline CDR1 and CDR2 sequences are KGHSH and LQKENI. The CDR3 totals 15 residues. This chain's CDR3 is CASSSEGVSGNTIYF. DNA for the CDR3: TGTGCCAGCTCATCCGAAGGGGTCTCTGGAAACACCATATATTTT.

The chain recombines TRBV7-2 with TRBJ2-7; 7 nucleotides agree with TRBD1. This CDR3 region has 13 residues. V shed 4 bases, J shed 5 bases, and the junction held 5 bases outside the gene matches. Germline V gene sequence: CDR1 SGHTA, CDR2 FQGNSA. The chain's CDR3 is CASSSGQHHEQYF. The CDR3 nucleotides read TGTGCCAGCAGCTCGGGACAGCACCACGAGCAGTACTTC. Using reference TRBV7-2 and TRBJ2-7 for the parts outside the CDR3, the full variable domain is GAGVSQSPSNKVTEKGKDVELRCDPISGHTALYWYRQSLGQGLEFLIYFQGNSAPDKSGLPSDRFSAERTGGSVSTLTIQRTQQEDSAVYLCASSSGQHHEQYFGPGTRLTVT.

The CDR3 DNA sequence: TGTGCCAGCACCGAAGCGGGCAGAGGGACTGAAGCTTTCTTT. Translating gives CASTEAGRGTEAFF. The J gene is TRBJ1-1, the V gene TRBV6-1; D gene uncertain. CDR3 length: 14 residues. Looked up from germline, CDR1 is MNHNS and CDR2 is SASEGT. Trimming removed 7 bases from V and 5 bases from J, with 17 bases in between.

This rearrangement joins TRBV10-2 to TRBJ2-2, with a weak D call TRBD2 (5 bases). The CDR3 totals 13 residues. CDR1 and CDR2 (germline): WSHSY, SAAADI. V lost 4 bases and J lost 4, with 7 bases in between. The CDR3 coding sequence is TGCGCCAGCAGTGGGACTCTCACCGGGGAGCTGTTTTTT. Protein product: CASSGTLTGELFF.

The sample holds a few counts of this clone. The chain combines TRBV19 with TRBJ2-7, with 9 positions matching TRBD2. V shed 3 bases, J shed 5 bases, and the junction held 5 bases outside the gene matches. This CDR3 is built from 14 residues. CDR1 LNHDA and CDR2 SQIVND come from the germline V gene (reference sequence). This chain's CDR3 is CASSILAGRHEQYF. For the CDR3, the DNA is TGTGCCAGTAGTATTCTAGCGGGAAGGCACGAGCAGTACTTC.